The rows below give T cell receptor beta chains drawn from one sample of a study of identical twins. TCRdb redid the calling of the 5' RACE reads with MiXCR, one entry per CDR3 protein. The table shows approximately 600,000 distinct CDR3 sequences, with around 7.5% occurring only once. These same data were also listed under a study on yellow fever vaccine responses in identical twins.

The sequenced sample consisted of PBMCs. All receptors derive from a woman aged 18-30 years in good health. Both conserved end residues are part of each CDR3. The D gene is left open where the match is weak. Part of the rows lack a size; the others show once, few, many or a class for expanded clones.

cdr3_nt	cdr3_aa	clone_size	v_call	j_call	d_call
TGTGCCATCAGTGGTCAGAGTTCCTATGGCTACACCTTC	CAISGQSSYGYTF	many	TRBV10-3	TRBJ1-2	.
TGCGCCAGCAGGATGCGTCCGGGGGGGGAGTATACGCAGTATTTT	CASRMRPGGEYTQYF	many	TRBV5-1	TRBJ2-3	TRBD2
TGTGCCAGCAGTCGGACAGGGATGGCCTACGAGCAGTACTTC	CASSRTGMAYEQYF	.	TRBV12-3/TRBV12-4	TRBJ2-7	TRBD1
TGCGCCAGCAGCTTGGGGACGGGCGAGGGGCCCCAGCATTTT	CASSLGTGEGPQHF	few	TRBV5-1	TRBJ1-5	.
TGTGCCAGCAGTTTATCTGCTCGGCTAGCGGGAGATCCTAGGAATGAGCAGTTCTTC	CASSLSARLAGDPRNEQFF	few	TRBV27	TRBJ2-1	TRBD2
TGTGCCACCAGTGATCGGACTTCAGATACGCAGTATTTT	CATSDRTSDTQYF	few	TRBV24-1	TRBJ2-3	.
TGTGCCAGCAGCGGAACTTGGACTAGCGGGAACACAGATACGCAGTATTTT	CASSGTWTSGNTDTQYF	many	TRBV7-9	TRBJ2-3	TRBD2
TGTGCCAGCAGACTGGACAGGGCAAGCAATCAGCCCCAGCATTTT	CASRLDRASNQPQHF	.	TRBV6-1	TRBJ1-5	TRBD1
TGTGCCAGCAGCGCGGGACTAGCAGGATCCGATACGCAGTATTTT	CASSAGLAGSDTQYF	few	TRBV2	TRBJ2-3	TRBD2
TGCAGCGACATCAGGGCCAGCTCCTACAATGAGCAGTTCTTC	CSDIRASSYNEQFF	many	TRBV29-1	TRBJ2-1	.
TGCGCCAGCAGTCCATATCCCGCTGGGGCCAACGTCCTGACTTTC	CASSPYPAGANVLTF	few	TRBV4-1	TRBJ2-6	.
TGTGCCAGCAGCTTAGCTCAGGCAAGCTCCTACGAGCAGTACTTC	CASSLAQASSYEQYF	few	TRBV11-3	TRBJ2-7	.
TGTGCCAGCAGCTTAGGCCGGTTGGGGGGGACCCAGTACTTC	CASSLGRLGGTQYF	.	TRBV7-3	TRBJ2-5	.
TGTGCCAGCAGTTTAGAAAGGGACAGGGCTAATCAGCCCCAGCATTTT	CASSLERDRANQPQHF	.	TRBV12-3/TRBV12-4	TRBJ1-5	TRBD1
TGTGCCAGCTCCCCTCTCCAGGAAAATTATGGCTACACCTTC	CASSPLQENYGYTF	few	TRBV18	TRBJ1-2	.
TGTGCCAGCAGCCATCGGGACGGACAAGGCGCAGCTTTCTTT	CASSHRDGQGAAFF	few	TRBV3-1	TRBJ1-1	.
TGCGCCAGCAGGGGAAGCGGGGGGCCTCTTGAGCAGTACTTC	CASRGSGGPLEQYF	.	TRBV10-2	TRBJ2-7	TRBD2
TGTGCCAGCAGAAACGGACAGGGGGTTACCGGGGAGCTGTTTTTT	CASRNGQGVTGELFF	.	TRBV28	TRBJ2-2	TRBD1